This TCR beta chain was found in a study of blood T cell repertoires in COVID-19. Source study methods: It was from reference gene primer amplification that nucleated cell counts were estimated. The assay was immunoSEQ multiplex PCR, and TCRdb's table has in-frame clones only and misses some. Clone size and V and J calls were adopted from that table, with D and trimming inferred from the DNA. Here the sample spans hundreds of thousands of clones, roughly nine tenths being singletons. With 0 bases removed from V and 0 bases from J, the gap between germline ends came to 13 bases. Germline lookup yields CDR1 SGHRS and CDR2 YFSETQ. This CDR3 comprises 17 residues.

This clonotype was sampled from a woman aged 45-65 years with COVID-19, enrolled during active disease. This chain links TRBV5-1 with TRBJ1-3; D is unclear. Sequenced: peripheral blood. The CDR3 protein is CASSLVPAAYSGNTIYF. Written as DNA, the CDR3 is TGCGCCAGCAGCTTGGTCCCCGCGGCTTACTCTGGAAACACCATATATTTT.